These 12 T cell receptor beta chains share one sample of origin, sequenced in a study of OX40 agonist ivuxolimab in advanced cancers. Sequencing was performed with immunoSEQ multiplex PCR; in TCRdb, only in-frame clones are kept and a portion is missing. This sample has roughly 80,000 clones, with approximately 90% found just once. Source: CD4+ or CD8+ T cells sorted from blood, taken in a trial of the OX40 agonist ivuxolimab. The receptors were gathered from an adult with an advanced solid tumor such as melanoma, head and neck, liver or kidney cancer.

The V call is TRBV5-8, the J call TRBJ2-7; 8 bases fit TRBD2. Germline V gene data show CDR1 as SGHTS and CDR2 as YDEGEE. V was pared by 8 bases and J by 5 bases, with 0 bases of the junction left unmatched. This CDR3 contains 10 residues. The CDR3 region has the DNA TGTGCCAGGCGGGGGGACGAGCAGTACTTC. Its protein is CARRGDEQYF.

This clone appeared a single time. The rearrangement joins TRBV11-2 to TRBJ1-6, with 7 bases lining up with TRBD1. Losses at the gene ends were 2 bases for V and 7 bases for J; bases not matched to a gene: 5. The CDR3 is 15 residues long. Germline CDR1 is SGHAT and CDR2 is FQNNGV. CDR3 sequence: CASSLLQGRNSPLHF. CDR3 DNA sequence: TGTGCCAGCAGCTTACTACAGGGGCGCAATTCACCCCTCCACTTT.

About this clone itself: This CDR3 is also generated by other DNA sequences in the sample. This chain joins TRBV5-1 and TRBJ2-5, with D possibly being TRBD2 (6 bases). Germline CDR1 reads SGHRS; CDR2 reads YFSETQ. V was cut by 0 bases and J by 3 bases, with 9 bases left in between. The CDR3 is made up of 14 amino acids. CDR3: CASSLATGEETQYF. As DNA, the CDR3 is TGCGCCAGCAGCTTGGCCACGGGAGAAGAGACCCAGTACTTC.

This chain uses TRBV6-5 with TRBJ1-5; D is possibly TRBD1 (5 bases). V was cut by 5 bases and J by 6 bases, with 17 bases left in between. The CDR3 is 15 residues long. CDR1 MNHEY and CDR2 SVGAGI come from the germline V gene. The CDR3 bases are TGTGCCAGCAGTCGAACATATGCAGGGAGTCAGCCCCAGCATTTT. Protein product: CASSRTYAGSQPQHF.

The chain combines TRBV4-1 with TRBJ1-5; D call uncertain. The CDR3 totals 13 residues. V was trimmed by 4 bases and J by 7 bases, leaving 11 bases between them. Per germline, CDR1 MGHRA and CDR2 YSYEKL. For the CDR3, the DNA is TGCGCCAGCAGCCCCGCATCACACCAGCCCCAGCATTTT. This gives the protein CASSPASHQPQHF.

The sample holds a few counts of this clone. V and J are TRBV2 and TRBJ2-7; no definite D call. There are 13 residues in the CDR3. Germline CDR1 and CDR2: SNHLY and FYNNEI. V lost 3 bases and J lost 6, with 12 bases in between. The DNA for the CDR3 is TGTGCCAGCAGTGACCACGAAATGGTCGAGCAGTACTTC. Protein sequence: CASSDHEMVEQYF.

The CDR3 is CASSPDRFNTGELFF. The CDR3 DNA reads as TGTGCCAGCAGCCCAGACAGATTCAACACCGGGGAGCTGTTTTTT. This chain joins TRBV5-4 and TRBJ2-2; maybe TRBD1 (5 bases). The CDR3 loop spans 15 amino acids. Germline CDR1 reads SGHNT; CDR2 reads YYREEE (reference sequence). V dropped 4 bases and J dropped 2 bases, with 12 bases sitting between them.

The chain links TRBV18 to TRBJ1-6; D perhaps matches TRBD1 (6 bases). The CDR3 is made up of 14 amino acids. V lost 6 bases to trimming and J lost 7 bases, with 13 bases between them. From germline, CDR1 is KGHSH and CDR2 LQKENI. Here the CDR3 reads CASSAQGQNSPLHF. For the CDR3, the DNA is TGTGCCAGCTCCGCACAGGGCCAGAATTCACCCCTCCACTTT.

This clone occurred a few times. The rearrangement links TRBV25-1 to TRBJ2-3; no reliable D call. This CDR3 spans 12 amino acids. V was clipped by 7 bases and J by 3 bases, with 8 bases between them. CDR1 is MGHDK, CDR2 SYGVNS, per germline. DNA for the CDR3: TGTGCCAGCACTCCGGGTACAGATACGCAGTATTTT. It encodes CASTPGTDTQYF.

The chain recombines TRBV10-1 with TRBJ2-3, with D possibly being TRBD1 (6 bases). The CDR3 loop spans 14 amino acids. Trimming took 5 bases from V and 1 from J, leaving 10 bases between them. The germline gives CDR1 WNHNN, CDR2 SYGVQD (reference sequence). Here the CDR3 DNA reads TGCGCCAGCAGTCCTTGGACAGGCACAGATACGCAGTATTTT. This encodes CASSPWTGTDTQYF.

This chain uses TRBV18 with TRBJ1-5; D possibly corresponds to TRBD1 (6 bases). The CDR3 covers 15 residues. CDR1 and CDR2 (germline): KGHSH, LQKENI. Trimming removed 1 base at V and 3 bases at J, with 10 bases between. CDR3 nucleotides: TGTGCCAGCTCACCACAGGGGGGGAACAATCAGCCCCAGCATTTT. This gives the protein CASSPQGGNNQPQHF.

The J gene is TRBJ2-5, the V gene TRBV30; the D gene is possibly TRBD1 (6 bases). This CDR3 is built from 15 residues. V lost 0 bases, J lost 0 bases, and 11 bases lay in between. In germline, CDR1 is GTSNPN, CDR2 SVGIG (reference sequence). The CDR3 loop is CAWSVGGLYQETQYF. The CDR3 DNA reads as TGTGCCTGGAGTGTAGGGGGTCTGTACCAAGAGACCCAGTACTTC.